This passage covers 13 T cell receptor beta chains from one sample sequenced in a study of regulatory T cells in long-lasting Graves disease. Libraries of TCR beta came from iRepertoire HTBI primers plus Arm-PCR of CDR3 regions. TCRdb used MiXCR to reprocess the multiplex PCR reads, holding one entry per CDR3 protein. The data show under 300,000 distinct CDR3 sequences, around 20% seen once. The time point was: newly diagnosed GD, antithyroid drugs for less than 3 months. RNA isolated from PBMCs was used to make the TCR library. The input for sequencing was peripheral blood mononuclear cells (PBMCs), taken at new diagnosis, from a patient treated with antithyroid drugs. Source of these receptors: a female donor with Graves disease.

Many counts were recorded for this clonotype. The chain uses TRBV28 and TRBJ1-3; D call uncertain. Germline V gene data show CDR1 as MDHEN and CDR2 as SYDVKM. The CDR3 loop spans 13 amino acids. The V gene lost 6 bases and the J gene lost 5 bases, with 11 bases spanning the gap. CDR3 nucleotides: TGTGCCAGCAGACTGACGGATCGAAACACCATATATTTT. Protein: CASRLTDRNTIYF.

This clonotype was detected a few times. This rearrangement joins TRBV11-2 to TRBJ2-2; D is uncertain. V gave up 1 base and J gave up 8 bases, with 17 bases separating them. Germline V gives CDR1 SGHAT, CDR2 FQNNGV. The CDR3 extends over 16 amino acids. CDR3 region: CASSLAQAVNTGELFF. The CDR3 bases are TGTGCCAGCAGCTTAGCGCAAGCAGTGAATACTGGGGAGCTGTTTTTT.

In the case of this clonotype: This probably arose from a read error, given a far larger clone one base away. This chain links TRBV27 with TRBJ1-5; 7 bases match TRBD1. Germline CDR1 is MNHEY and CDR2 is SMNVEV (reference sequence). The CDR3 length is 14 residues. The V and J ends lost 5 bases and 7 bases, in that order; junction bases with no gene match: 8. CDR3 bases: TGTGCCAGCAGTGAGTCGGTACAGGGGCAGCCCCAGCATTTT. Translation gives CASSESVQGQPQHF.

This sequence joins TRBV5-5 and TRBJ2-5; perhaps TRBD2 as D (6 bases). This CDR3 has 15 amino acids. Germline V gives CDR1 SGHKS, CDR2 YYEKEE (reference sequence). Trimming shortened V by 2 bases and J by 3 bases, and 14 bases separated the two germline ends. Here the CDR3 DNA reads TGTGCCAGCAGCTTTCAAGCGGGTCCCGAAGAGACCCAGTACTTC. This encodes CASSFQAGPEETQYF.

To note about this clonotype: A far larger clone differs by one base, so this is likely a read error. The chain joins TRBV2 to TRBJ2-1; 8 bases line up with TRBD2. The CDR3 has 15 residues. The V gene's germline CDR1 is SNHLY and CDR2 FYNNEI. The V segment lost 5 bases and the J segment 7 bases; nucleotides outside the gene matches: 10. The DNA for the CDR3 is TGTGCCAGCAGTCCACTAGCGGTCGGTCGAAATGAGCAGTTCTTC. This sequence encodes CASSPLAVGRNEQFF.

This clonotype was found many times. This chain uses TRBV20-1 with TRBJ1-1, with D possibly TRBD1 on 5 matching bases. Germline V CDR1 and CDR2: DFQATT, SNEGSKA (reference sequence). The CDR3 length is 11 residues. V was trimmed by 6 bases and J by 5 bases, leaving 10 bases between them. DNA for the CDR3: TGCAGTGCGGGGGAACCGACTGAAGCTTTCTTT. Protein product: CSAGEPTEAFF.

This clonotype was recorded at least ten times. This rearrangement joins TRBV19 to TRBJ1-1; 8 bases match TRBD1. Trimming removed 7 bases from V and 3 bases from J; junction bases left unmatched: 4. Germline V CDR1 and CDR2: LNHDA, SQIVND (reference sequence). The CDR3 consists of 13 residues. The CDR3 sequence is CASIPGQDTEAFF. The CDR3 DNA is TGTGCCAGTATTCCGGGACAGGACACTGAAGCTTTCTTT.

This clonotype was picked up many times. This sequence joins TRBV3-1 and TRBJ2-7; D perhaps matches TRBD1 (5 bases). CDR1 and CDR2 from the germline V gene are LGHDT and YNNKEL (reference sequence). V dropped 4 bases and J dropped 2 bases, with 15 bases sitting between them. This CDR3 contains 15 residues. The CDR3: CASSRTNAPAYEQYF. The CDR3 bases are TGTGCCAGCAGCCGGACAAACGCGCCAGCCTACGAGCAGTACTTC.

This clonotype has more than one count but fewer than ten. The V gene is TRBV2, the J gene TRBJ2-7, with 13 bases fitting TRBD2. The V and J ends lost 7 bases and 4 bases, in that order; junction bases with no gene match: 4. Germline CDR1 and CDR2: SNHLY and FYNNEI. The CDR3 length is 14 residues. The CDR3, as DNA: TGTGCCAGCAACGGGACTAGCGGGAAATACGAGCAGTACTTC. This encodes CASNGTSGKYEQYF.

This clonotype has at least ten counts. The genes are TRBV11-1 and TRBJ2-1, with a possible D match to TRBD1 (5 bases). This CDR3 has 15 amino acids. Germline values: CDR1 SGHAT, CDR2 FQDESV (reference sequence). V was cut by 5 bases and J by 1 base, with 12 bases left in between. This CDR3 is CASSITRDSYNEQFF. The DNA for the CDR3 is TGTGCCAGCAGCATAACCAGGGATTCCTACAATGAGCAGTTCTTC.

This clonotype was detected many times. V and J are TRBV12-3 or TRBV12-4 and TRBJ1-5; 9 bases match TRBD1. V trimming: 4 bases; J trimming: 7 bases; junction bases outside the gene matches: 8. The CDR3 runs to 15 residues. The CDR3 here is CASSSRDRVWQPQHF. The CDR3, as DNA: TGTGCCAGCAGTTCCCGGGACAGGGTTTGGCAGCCCCAGCATTTT.

The chain is built from TRBV2 and TRBJ2-7; 8 nucleotides agree with TRBD2. The junction had 9 bases not matched to a gene; V was cut back by 6 bases and J by 2 bases. CDR3 length: 15 residues. Germline V gene data show CDR1 as SNHLY and CDR2 as FYNNEI. In DNA, the CDR3 is TGTGCCAGCAGCGTAGGAGCGGGAGCACCCTACGAGCAGTACTTC. Translation: CASSVGAGAPYEQYF.

This clonotype was detected many times. The chain couples TRBV18 to TRBJ2-1; D is ambiguous. Trimming left V 3 bases short and J 6 bases short, with 12 bases between. The CDR3 is 14 residues long. CDR1 is KGHSH and CDR2 is LQKENI in the germline V gene. The CDR3 coding sequence is TGTGCCAGCTCACCGCGAACGGGCAGCAATGAGCAGTTCTTC. It is translated as CASSPRTGSNEQFF.